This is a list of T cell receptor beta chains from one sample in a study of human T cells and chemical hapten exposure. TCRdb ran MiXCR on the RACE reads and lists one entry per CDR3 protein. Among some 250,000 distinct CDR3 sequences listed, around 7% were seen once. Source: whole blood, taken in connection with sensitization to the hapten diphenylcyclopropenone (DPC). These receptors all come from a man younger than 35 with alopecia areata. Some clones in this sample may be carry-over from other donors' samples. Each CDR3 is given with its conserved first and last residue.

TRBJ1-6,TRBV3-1,CASSQVQGNSPLHF
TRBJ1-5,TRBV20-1,CSATRTDINQPQHF
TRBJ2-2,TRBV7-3,CASSAYVGSGELFF
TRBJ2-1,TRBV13,CASSLAQTRVNYNEQFF
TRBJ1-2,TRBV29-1,CSVEPGYGYTF
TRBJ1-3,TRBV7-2,CASSLYRSSGNTIYF
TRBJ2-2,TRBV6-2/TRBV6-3,CASSYMGGRTGELFF
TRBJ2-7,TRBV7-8,CASSRIWDFYEQYF
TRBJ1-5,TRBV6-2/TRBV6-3,CASTYRLRNQPQHF
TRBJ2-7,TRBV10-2,CASSEAWDRVYEQYF
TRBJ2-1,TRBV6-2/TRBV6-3,CASRDYTGSNNEQFF
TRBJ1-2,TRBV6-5,CASSYSTGRGPGYTF
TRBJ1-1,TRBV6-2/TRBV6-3,CASSYPGQGAKNTEAFF
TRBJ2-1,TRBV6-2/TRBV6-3,CASSIFSNSYNEQFF
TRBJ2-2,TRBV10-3,CAIEDSSNTGELFF
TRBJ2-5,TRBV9,CASSPTAGRTLETQYF
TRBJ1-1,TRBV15,CATSRDRDLKTEAFF
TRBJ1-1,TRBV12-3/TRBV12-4,CASSFPYFQAFF
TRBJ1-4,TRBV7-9,CASSPDIFNEKLFF
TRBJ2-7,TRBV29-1,CSVESAGGPTYEQYF
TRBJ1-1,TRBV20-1,CSAPGGGSTEAFF
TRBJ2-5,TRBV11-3,CASSRASAETQYF
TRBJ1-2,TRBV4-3,CASSQDLPGNYNYGYTF
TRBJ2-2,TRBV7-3,CASSPSARGNTGELFF
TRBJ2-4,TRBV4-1,CASSQLQTGGRNIQYF
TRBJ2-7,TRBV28,CASSNPTGITYEQYF
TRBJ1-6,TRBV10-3,CAISGGGLMYNSPLHF
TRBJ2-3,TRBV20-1,CSARRLAGGLDTQYF
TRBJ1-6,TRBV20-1,CSASNQGFYNSPLHF